The sequence of this TCR beta chain was determined in a study of shared clonotypes between healthy human individuals. Study-wide background: CD8 memory received one plate per donor, CD8 naive two, CD4 memory three and CD4 naive three. Findings of the study overall: The sharing of around 5% of naive CD4 clonotypes was seen across a handful of donors. Estimated richness was generally greater in naive than memory subsets.

The CDR3 is made up of 13 amino acids. CDR1 SGDLS and CDR2 YYNGEE come from the germline V gene. Trimming left V 4 bases short and J 5 bases short, with 12 bases between. This clone was observed once. Its antigen remains unidentified. Naive CD8 isolation took CD45RO-negative cells positively selected for CCR7 and excluded terminally differentiated effector memory CD45RA+ cells. How the authors handled the data: ImmunoSEQ only sent back junction sequences with no quality scores, so filtering was done differently. Assay used: immunoSEQ multiplex PCR; TCRdb lists only in-frame clones, some missing. That table is the source of V, J and clone size, and D and trimming were worked out from the DNA. The table lists some 2 million clones, less than 95% of them singletons.

The gene calls are TRBV9 and TRBJ1-2; D is possibly TRBD1 (6 bases). This receptor was taken from a man aged 18 to 30 in good health. The sequencing input was naive CD8+ T cells sorted from blood. CDR3 DNA sequence: TGTGCCAGCAGCTTGGACAGCCCGTATGGCTACACCTTC. Protein: CASSLDSPYGYTF.